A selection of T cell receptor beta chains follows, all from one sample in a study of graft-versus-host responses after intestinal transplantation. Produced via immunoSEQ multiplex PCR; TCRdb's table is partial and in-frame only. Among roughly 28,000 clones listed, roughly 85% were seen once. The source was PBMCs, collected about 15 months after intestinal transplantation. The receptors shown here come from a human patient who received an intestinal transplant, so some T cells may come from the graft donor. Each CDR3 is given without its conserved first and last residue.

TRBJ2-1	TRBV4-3	ASSQAGARVDEQF
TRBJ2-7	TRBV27	ASSLSGGYFSYEQY
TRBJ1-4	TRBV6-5	ASSYSGRGEKLF
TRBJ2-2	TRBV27	ASSGGTGFTGELF
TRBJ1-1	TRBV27	ASSLGPMNTEAF
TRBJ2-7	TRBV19	ASSLDRSSYEQY
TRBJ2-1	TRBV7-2	ASSYRGHEQF
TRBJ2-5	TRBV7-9	ASSPTPGQLSRETQY
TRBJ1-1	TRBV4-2	ASSQEQGMNTEAF
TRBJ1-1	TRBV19	ASRDTGGFEAF
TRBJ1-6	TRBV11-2	ASSLGVGSPLH
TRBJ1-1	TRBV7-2	ASSDRRGTEAF
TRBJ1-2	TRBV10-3	AISGGSGGTGYGYT
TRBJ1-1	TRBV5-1	ASSLAQVTDEAF
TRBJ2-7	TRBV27	ASSLPVPRGKNEQY
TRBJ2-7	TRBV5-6	ASSLGPAAREQY
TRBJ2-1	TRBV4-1	ASSQDPTPGQGAYNEQF
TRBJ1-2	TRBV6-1	ASSDGAWQDYGYT
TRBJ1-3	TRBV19	ASSITSRYGDTIY
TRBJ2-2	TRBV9	ASSTQGAGELF
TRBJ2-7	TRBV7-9	ASSPRRYSYEQY
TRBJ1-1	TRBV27	ASSLVWNTEAF
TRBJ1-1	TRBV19	ASSYLGQGSTF
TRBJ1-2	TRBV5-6	ASSLSVFTSNYGYT
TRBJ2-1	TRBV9	ASSVSTPGTEYGNEQF
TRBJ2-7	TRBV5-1	ASSTPLAGEPYEQY
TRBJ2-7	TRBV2	ASSEVVAREQY
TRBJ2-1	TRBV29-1	SVGAISYNEQF
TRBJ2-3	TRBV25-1	ASSDPPGTREADTQY
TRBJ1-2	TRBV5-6	ASNIAARQTREGYT
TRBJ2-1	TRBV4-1	ASSQREREVDEQF
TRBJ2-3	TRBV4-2	ASSQERWGDTDTQY
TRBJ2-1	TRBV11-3	ASSSPGQAYNEQF
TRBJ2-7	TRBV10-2	ASSDFQPYEQY
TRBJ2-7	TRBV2	ASSYRGTSGTYEQY
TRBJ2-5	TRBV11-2	ASSHGLYQETQY
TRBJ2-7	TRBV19	ASSMGAGSSYEQY
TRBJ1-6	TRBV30	AWGEDINSPLH
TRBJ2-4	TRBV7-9	ASSIPGLNIQY
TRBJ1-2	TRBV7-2	ASSYPRDSYGYT
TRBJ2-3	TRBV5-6	ASSRKTSPYGTDTQY
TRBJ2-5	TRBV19	ASSRTGQETQY
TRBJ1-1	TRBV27	ASSIGAWQGRNTEAF
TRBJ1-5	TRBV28	ASHSGQSNQPQH
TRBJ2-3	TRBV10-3	AISESADTQY
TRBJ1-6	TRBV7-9	ASSADRKNLPLH
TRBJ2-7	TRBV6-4	ASRDPEQY
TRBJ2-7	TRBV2	ASISSVWEHEQY
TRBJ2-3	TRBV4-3	ASSQDLGRGAWETDTQY
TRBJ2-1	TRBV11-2	ASSPLPDSEQF